This T cell receptor beta chain derives from a study of CD8 T cells in Susac syndrome. Study-level background: Patients with Susac syndrome were, at the time of blood collection, therapy-naive, maintained on corticosteroids, or maintained on intravenous immunoglobulin alone.

This clonotype has just one count. The antigen is not known. Notes on the study in general: Susac-specific public clones were found in total CD8+ and CD8+ TEMRA repertoires, numbering sixteen and five, respectively.

Germline V gene sequence: CDR1 MDHEN, CDR2 SYDVKM. This CDR3 has 11 residues. Trimming cost V 3 bases and J 6 bases, with 3 bases left between them. It was with random hexamers that 0.5 to 1 ug RNA was reverse transcribed. TCRdb independently ran MiXCR on the immunoSEQ multiplex PCR reads; one entry per CDR3 protein. The sample holds 92,000 or so distinct CDR3 sequences, roughly 96% seen once. The chain carries TRBV28 and TRBJ1-5, with D hard to call. Sequencing was carried out using CD8+ T cells from PBMCs. This receptor was obtained from a human donor with Susac syndrome. This chain's CDR3 is CASSFSQPQHF. In DNA form, the CDR3 reads TGTGCCAGCAGTTTTAGTCAGCCCCAGCATTTT.